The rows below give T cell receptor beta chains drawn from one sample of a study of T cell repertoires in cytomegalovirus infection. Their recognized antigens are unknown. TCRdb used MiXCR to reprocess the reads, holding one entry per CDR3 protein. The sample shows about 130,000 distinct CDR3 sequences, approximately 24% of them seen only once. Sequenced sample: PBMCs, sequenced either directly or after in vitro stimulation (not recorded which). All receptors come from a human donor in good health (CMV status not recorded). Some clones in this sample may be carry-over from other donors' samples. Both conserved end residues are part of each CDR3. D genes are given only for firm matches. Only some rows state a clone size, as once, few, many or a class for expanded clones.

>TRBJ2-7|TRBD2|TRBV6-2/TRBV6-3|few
TGTGCCAGCAGTTACGAGACTAGCGGGAGGTACGAGCAGTACTTC
CASSYETSGRYEQYF
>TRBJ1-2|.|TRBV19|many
TGTGCCAGTAGTATAGTGAGCGGTACCTCACGGGGCTATGGCTACACCTTC
CASSIVSGTSRGYGYTF
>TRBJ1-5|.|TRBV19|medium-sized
TGTGCCAGTAGTCCTCCCCCGGCCCAGCATTTT
CASSPPPAQHF
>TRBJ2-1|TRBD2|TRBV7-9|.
TGTGCCAGCAGCCCCGGACTAGCGGGAGCTCGCCATGAGCAGTTCTTC
CASSPGLAGARHEQFF
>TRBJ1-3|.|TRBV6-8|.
TGTGCCAACAGTCCGCGGACGGACTACTCTGGAAACACCATATATTTT
CANSPRTDYSGNTIYF
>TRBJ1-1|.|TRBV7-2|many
TGTGCCAGCAGCTTACTGCCGGAGGGCACTGAAGCTTTCTTT
CASSLLPEGTEAFF
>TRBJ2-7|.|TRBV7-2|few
TGTGCCAGCAGCACAGAGCCGAAACGCGAGCAGTACTTC
CASSTEPKREQYF
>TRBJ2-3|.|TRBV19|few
TGTGCCAGTAGTATTACCCAAGATACGCAGTATTTT
CASSITQDTQYF
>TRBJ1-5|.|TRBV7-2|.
TGTGCCAGCAGCTTAGTTCTCGGGAGGGGAGGTAATCAGCCCCAGCATTTT
CASSLVLGRGGNQPQHF
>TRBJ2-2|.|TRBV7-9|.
TGTGCCAGCACCCAGGGGCCGAACACCGGGGAGCTGTTTTTT
CASTQGPNTGELFF
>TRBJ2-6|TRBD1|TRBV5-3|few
TGTGCCAGCAGCTTAGTTGGCAGGGGGTCTGGGGCCAACGTCCTGACTTTC
CASSLVGRGSGANVLTF
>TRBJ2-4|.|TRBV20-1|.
TGCAGTGCCAAAGTTGACAAAAACATTCAGTACTTC
CSAKVDKNIQYF
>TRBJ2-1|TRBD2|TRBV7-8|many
TGTGCCAGCAGCCCCCAGACTAGCGGGACTACAGATGAGCAGTTCTTC
CASSPQTSGTTDEQFF
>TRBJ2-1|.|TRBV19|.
TGTGCCAGTAGTAAGGGGATTTACAATGAGCAGTTCTTC
CASSKGIYNEQFF
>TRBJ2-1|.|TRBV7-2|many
TGTGCCAGCAGCCCCCCACCGGGAAGCTCCTACAATGAGCAGTTCTTC
CASSPPPGSSYNEQFF
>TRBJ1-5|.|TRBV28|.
TGTGCCAGCAGTCCCTACATAATGGGGGGCAATCAGCCCCAGCATTTT
CASSPYIMGGNQPQHF
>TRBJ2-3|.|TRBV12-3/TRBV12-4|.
TGTGCCAGCAGTCCCGGACTCGGACCTAGCACAGATACGCAGTATTTT
CASSPGLGPSTDTQYF
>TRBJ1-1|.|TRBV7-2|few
TGTGCCAGCAGCGAAGGGGCAGGTACTGAAGCTTTCTTT
CASSEGAGTEAFF
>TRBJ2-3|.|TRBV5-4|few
TGTGCCAGCAGTTCCAGGGGGGTAGGGAATACGCAGTATTTT
CASSSRGVGNTQYF
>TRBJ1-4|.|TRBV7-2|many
TGTGCCAGCAGCTCCGGATACAATGAAAAACTGTTTTTT
CASSSGYNEKLFF
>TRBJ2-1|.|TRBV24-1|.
TGTGCCACCAGTGATTTGCGTCGAAGCGGCAGGGAGGCCTACAATGAGCAGTTCTTC
CATSDLRRSGREAYNEQFF
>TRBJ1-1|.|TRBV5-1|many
TGCGCCAGCAGCACCTATGAGAGCATGACTGAAGCTTTCTTT
CASSTYESMTEAFF
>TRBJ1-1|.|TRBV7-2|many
TGTGCCAGCATGGTAGGGGTGAACACTGAAGCTTTCTTT
CASMVGVNTEAFF
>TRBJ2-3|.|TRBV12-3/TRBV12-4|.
TGTGCCAGCATTCCTGGTAGGGTGGCAGATACGCAGTATTTT
CASIPGRVADTQYF
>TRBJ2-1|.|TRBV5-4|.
TGTGCCAGCAGCAAACCGGGCCAACCGCATGAGCAGTTCTTC
CASSKPGQPHEQFF
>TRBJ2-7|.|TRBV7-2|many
TGTGCCAGCAGCTTAGTGGTGGATGCCCCCATGAATATGTACTTC
CASSLVVDAPMNMYF
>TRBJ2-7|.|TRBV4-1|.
TGCGCCAGCAGTATCACAGGAGGATACGAGCAGTACTTC
CASSITGGYEQYF
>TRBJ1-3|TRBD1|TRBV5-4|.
TGTGCCAGCAGCATTACACAGGGGAGTGGAAACACCATATATTTT
CASSITQGSGNTIYF
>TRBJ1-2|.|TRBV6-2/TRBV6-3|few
TGTGCCAGCAGATCCTTCGGGGACGGTAACTATGGCTACACCTTC
CASRSFGDGNYGYTF
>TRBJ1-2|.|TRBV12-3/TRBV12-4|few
TGTGCCAGCAGTGGATCCGGGGCTAACCTCGAAGGCTATGGCTACACCTTC
CASSGSGANLEGYGYTF
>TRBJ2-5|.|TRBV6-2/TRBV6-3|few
TGTGCCAGCAGGACTACCATCCGGGAGACCCAGTACTTC
CASRTTIRETQYF
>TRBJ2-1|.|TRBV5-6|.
TGTGCCAGCAGCTTACAAGGGTATGAGCAGTTCTTC
CASSLQGYEQFF
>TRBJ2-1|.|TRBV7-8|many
TGTGCCAGCAGCTTGGGACCCATCCCCGACGTCAATGAGCAGTTCTTC
CASSLGPIPDVNEQFF
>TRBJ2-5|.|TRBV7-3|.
TGTGCCAGCAGCTTGGGCAGGGCGGTAGGAGAGACCCAGTACTTC
CASSLGRAVGETQYF
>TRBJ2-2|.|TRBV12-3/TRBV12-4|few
TGTGCCAGCCGGAGGGTAGGGGAGCTGTTTTTT
CASRRVGELFF
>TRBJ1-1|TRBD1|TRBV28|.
TGTGCCAGCAGTTTATTCCATTTATCAGGGGGCACTGAAGCTTTCTTT
CASSLFHLSGGTEAFF
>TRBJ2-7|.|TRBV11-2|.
TGTGCCAGCAGCTCCGGTCCGATTTACGAGCAGTACTTC
CASSSGPIYEQYF
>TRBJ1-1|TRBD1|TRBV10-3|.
TGTGCCATCAGTGAACAGGGGGCGGACACTGAAGCTTTCTTT
CAISEQGADTEAFF
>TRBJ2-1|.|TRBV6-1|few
TGTGCCAGCAGTCGGACTCACCGAGAGCCCTACAATGAGCAGTTCTTC
CASSRTHREPYNEQFF
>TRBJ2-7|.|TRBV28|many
TGTGCCAGCAGCTCCGGAGTCGGCGAGCAGTACTTC
CASSSGVGEQYF
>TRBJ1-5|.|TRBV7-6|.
TGTGCCAGCAGCTTAGAAAGCATTAGCAATCAGCCCCAGCATTTT
CASSLESISNQPQHF
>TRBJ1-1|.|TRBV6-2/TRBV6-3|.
TGTGCCAGCAGTTACTCCCAGGGGAACACTGAAGCTTTCTTT
CASSYSQGNTEAFF
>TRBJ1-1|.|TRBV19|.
TGTGCCAGTAGTATTGACCCGGTCATGAACTCTGAAGCTTTCTTT
CASSIDPVMNSEAFF
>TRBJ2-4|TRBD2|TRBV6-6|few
TGTGCCAGCAGTTACTCGACGGGTGGGGGGGTAGCCAAAAACATTCAGTACTTC
CASSYSTGGGVAKNIQYF
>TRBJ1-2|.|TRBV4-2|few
TGTGCCAGCAGCCCCCTAGCGGGGTTTAACTATGGCTACACCTTC
CASSPLAGFNYGYTF
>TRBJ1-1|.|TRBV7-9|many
TGTGCCAGCAGCTCAAGAATAGGGGGGTATGGCTACACTGAAGCTTTCTTT
CASSSRIGGYGYTEAFF
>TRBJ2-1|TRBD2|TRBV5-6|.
TGTGCCAGCAGCTTGGCCGGGACTAGCGACTCCTACAATGAGCAGTTCTTC
CASSLAGTSDSYNEQFF
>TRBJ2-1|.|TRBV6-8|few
TGTGCCAGCGCAACTGGGGGTGCCAATGAGCAGTTCTTC
CASATGGANEQFF
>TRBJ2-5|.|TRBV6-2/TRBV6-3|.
TGTGCCAGCAGCCGCCTTGGAAAGACCCAGTACTTC
CASSRLGKTQYF
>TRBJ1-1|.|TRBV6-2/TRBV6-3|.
TGTGCCAGCAGCCGTGGGGACACTGAAGCTTTCTTT
CASSRGDTEAFF
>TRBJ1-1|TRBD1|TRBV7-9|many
TGTGCCAGCACCCAAGGGGGCGTGAACACTGAAGCTTTCTTT
CASTQGGVNTEAFF
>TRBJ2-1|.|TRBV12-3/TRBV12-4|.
TGTGCCAGCAGTTTCTCGTCGGGCGACAATGAGCAGTTCTTC
CASSFSSGDNEQFF
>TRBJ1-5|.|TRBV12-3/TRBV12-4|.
TGTGCCAGCAGTCCACACAGAAATGATCAGCCCCAGCATTTT
CASSPHRNDQPQHF
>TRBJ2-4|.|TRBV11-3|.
TGTGCCAGCAGCAAGGACCCGGGCATTCAGTACTTC
CASSKDPGIQYF
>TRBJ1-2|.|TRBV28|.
TGTGCCAGCAGTTTAGGACAGACTAACTATGGCTACACCTTC
CASSLGQTNYGYTF
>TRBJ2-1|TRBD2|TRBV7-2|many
TGTGCCAGCAGCCGACTAGCCTCCTACAATGAGCAGTTCTTC
CASSRLASYNEQFF
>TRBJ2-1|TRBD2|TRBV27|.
TGTGCCAGCAGTTTATACCCTGGACTAGCGGGAGGGTACAATGAGCAGTTCTTC
CASSLYPGLAGGYNEQFF
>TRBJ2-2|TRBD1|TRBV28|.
TGTGCCAGCAGTTTAGTACAGGGGGGCGACCCGTTCGCCGGGGAGCTGTTTTTT
CASSLVQGGDPFAGELFF
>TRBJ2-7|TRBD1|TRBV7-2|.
TGTGCCAGCAGCCAAGGGACAGGACTTCCTTACGAGCAGTACTTC
CASSQGTGLPYEQYF